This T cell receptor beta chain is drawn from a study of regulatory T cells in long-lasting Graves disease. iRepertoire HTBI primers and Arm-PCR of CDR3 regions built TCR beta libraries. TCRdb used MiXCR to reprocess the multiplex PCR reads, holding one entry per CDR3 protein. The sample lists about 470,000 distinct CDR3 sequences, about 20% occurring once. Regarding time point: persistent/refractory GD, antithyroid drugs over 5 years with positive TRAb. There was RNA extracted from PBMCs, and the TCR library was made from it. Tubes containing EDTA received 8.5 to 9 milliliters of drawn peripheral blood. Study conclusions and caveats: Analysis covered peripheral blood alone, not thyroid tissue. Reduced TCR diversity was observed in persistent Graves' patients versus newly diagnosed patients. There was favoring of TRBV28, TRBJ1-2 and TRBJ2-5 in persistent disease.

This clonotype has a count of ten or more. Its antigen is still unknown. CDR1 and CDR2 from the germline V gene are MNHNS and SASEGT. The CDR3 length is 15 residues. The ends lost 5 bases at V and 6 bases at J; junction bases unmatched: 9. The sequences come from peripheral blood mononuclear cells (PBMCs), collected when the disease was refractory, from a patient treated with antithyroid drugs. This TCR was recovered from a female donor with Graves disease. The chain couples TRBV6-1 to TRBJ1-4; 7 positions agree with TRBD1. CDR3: CASSPGGVYDEKLFF. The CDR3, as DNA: TGTGCCAGCAGTCCAGGGGGGGTGTATGATGAAAAACTGTTTTTT.